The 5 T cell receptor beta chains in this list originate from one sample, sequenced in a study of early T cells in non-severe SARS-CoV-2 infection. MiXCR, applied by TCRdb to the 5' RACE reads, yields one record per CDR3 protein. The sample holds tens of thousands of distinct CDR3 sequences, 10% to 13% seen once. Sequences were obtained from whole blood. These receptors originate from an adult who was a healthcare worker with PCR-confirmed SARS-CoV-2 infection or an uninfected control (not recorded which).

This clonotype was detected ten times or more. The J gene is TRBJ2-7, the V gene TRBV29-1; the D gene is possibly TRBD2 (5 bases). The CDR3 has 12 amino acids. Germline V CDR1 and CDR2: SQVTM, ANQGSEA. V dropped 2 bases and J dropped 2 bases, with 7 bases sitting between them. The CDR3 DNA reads TGCAGCGTTGAAAGCGGCGCCTACGAGCAGTACTTC. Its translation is CSVESGAYEQYF.

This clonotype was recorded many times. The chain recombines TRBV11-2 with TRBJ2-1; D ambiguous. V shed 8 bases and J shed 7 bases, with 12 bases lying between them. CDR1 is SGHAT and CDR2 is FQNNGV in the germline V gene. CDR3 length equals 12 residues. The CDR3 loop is CASGPQFNEQFF. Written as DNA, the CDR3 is TGTGCCAGCGGGCCTCAGTTTAATGAGCAGTTCTTC.

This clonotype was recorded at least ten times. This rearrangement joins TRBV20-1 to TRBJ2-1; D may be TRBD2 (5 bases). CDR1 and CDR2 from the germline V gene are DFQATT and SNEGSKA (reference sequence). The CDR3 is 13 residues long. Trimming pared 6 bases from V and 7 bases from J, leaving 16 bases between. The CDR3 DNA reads TGCAGTGCCACCACCGGGATGAATAATGAGCAGTTCTTC. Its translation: CSATTGMNNEQFF.

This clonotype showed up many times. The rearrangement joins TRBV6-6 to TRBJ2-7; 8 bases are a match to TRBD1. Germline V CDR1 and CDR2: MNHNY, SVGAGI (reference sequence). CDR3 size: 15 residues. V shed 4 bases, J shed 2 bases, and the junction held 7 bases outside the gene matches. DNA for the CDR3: TGTGCCAGCAGTTCCCCCCGGACAGGGCCCTACGAGCAGTACTTC. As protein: CASSSPRTGPYEQYF.

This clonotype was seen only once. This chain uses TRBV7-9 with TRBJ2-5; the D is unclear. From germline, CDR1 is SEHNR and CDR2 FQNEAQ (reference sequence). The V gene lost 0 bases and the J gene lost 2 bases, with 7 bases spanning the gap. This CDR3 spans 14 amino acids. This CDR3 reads CASSLAAGQETQYF. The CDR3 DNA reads TGTGCCAGCAGCTTAGCGGCCGGTCAAGAGACCCAGTACTTC. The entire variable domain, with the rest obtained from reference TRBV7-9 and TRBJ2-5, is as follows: DTGVSQNPRHKITKRGQNVTFRCDPISEHNRLYWYRQTLGQGPEFLTYFQNEAQLEKSRLLSDRFSAERPKGSFSTLEIQRTEQGDSAMYLCASSLAAGQETQYFGPGTRLLVL.